This T cell receptor beta chain comes out of a study of T-cell memory formation after mild COVID-19. For the study at large: TCR clusters were mostly confined to one donor each. The study's findings and limits: A balance of CD4 and CD8 characterized clones contracting day 15 to 85, whereas later expanders leaned CD4+.

This clonotype was observed at least ten times. As yet, its antigen is unknown. The authors produced TCR alpha and TCR beta cDNA libraries with sample barcodes and UMIs by 5'RACE using constant-segment primers. TCRdb used MiXCR to reprocess the 5' RACE reads, holding one entry per CDR3 protein. The sample shows fewer than 450,000 distinct CDR3 sequences, approximately 25% of them seen only once. The CDR3 is made up of 16 amino acids. From germline, CDR1 is LGHNA and CDR2 YNFKEQ. V dropped 0 bases and J dropped 2 bases, with 14 bases sitting between them. J is TRBJ2-7 and V is TRBV4-2; the D is unclear. The TCR sequence derives from an adult woman who had mild COVID-19 (a few samples of this study predate the infection). Cell type and time point are not known. Sequenced material: PBMCs or a T cell subset sorted from them (not recorded which). The chain's CDR3 is CASSQDFGSGPYEQYF. In DNA form, the CDR3 reads TGTGCCAGCAGCCAAGATTTTGGTTCAGGCCCCTACGAGCAGTACTTC.